These T cell receptor beta chains were read from a single sample in a study of regulatory T cells in long-lasting Graves disease. TCRdb re-derived calls from the multiplex PCR reads in MiXCR, one entry per CDR3 protein. The data contain 400,000 to 450,000 distinct CDR3 sequences, about 17% of them singletons. These data were also filed under a second study, of T cells in Graves' hyperthyroidism and ophthalmopathy.

Sequences were derived from peripheral blood mononuclear cells (PBMCs), sampled at new diagnosis, from a patient treated with antithyroid drugs. The receptor source for this set is a woman under 40 with Graves disease. Each CDR3 is given without its conserved first and last residue. D genes are given only for firm matches. Clone size is stated in some rows and not others, as once, few, many or a class when expanded.

>many|.|TRBV7-2
ASSFQADYEQY
>many|TRBD2|TRBV20-1
SGETSGGSYEQY
>.|.|TRBV18
ASSPNNRIYGCT
>many|.|TRBV28
ASSLSGTWTANYGYT
>many|TRBD2|TRBV10-3
AISGRAGVQETQY
>many|.|TRBV7-2
ASSSSYTSGELF
>many|TRBD2|TRBV7-2
ASSFLLAGEPGTGELF
>.|.|TRBV28
ASSFGGTLQETQY
>many|.|TRBV10-3
AISESEFSSYNEQF
>.|TRBD2|TRBV20-1
SAPSGRAPFGELF
>many|.|TRBV12-3/TRBV12-4
ASRTDRTGGADTQY
>few|.|TRBV7-2
ASSGWEGANEKLF
>many|.|TRBV28
ASSKKGILQETQY
>many|TRBD2|TRBV7-2
ASRRTSGTNTGELF
>many|.|TRBV19
ASSINGQPQH
>few|.|TRBV20-1
SAAGSEQF
>few|TRBD1|TRBV27
ASSLTGQFYGYT
>many|TRBD2|TRBV20-1
SATVAGPSYNEQF
>many|TRBD1|TRBV7-2
ASSRGQGGETQY
>few|.|TRBV5-1
ASSLGGGEQF
>few|.|TRBV10-3
AVSLPTYEQY
>few|.|TRBV19
ASTNAAWMRNYGYT
>many|.|TRBV20-1
SAVGSGVEAF
>many|.|TRBV10-3
AIKGPAKIRARSDDSTWDTQY
>few|.|TRBV5-6
ASTEDKGETYNEQF
>.|TRBD2|TRBV28
ASSFTRDYTDTQY
>.|.|TRBV28
ASSLRGIISGYT
>.|TRBD1|TRBV28
ASSFDVDGTDYNEQF
>many|.|TRBV30
AWSWTPHNYGYT
>.|TRBD2|TRBV7-8
ASSSTSGASYEQY
>many|.|TRBV5-1
ASSYAGEAF
>few|.|TRBV5-1
ASSKTGYEQY
>few|.|TRBV5-1
ASSFSSIGEQF
>many|.|TRBV28
ASSLTPAYGYT
>.|TRBD1|TRBV18
ASSPPDRGGETQY
>few|.|TRBV4-3
ASSQDPLDSRSYNSPLH
>many|.|TRBV7-2
ASSWTVDTEAF
>many|.|TRBV18
ASSPPQEGNQPQH
>.|.|TRBV7-9
ASSPMRGEAF
>many|.|TRBV6-2/TRBV6-3
ASSYSLIEQY
>.|TRBD1|TRBV6-5
ASSYLKWTGRDEKLF
>many|TRBD1|TRBV2
ASRGQGPAETQY
>.|TRBD2|TRBV5-1
ASSLAGNRASGSSYNEQF
>many|.|TRBV20-1
SARGWESGNTIY
>.|.|TRBV24-1
ATSGTVGGRDEQF
>many|TRBD2|TRBV7-9
ASSPRAGLAGVGEQF
>.|.|TRBV7-2
ASPPVSTLSTDTQY
>.|TRBD2|TRBV28
ASSGGLAGGNEQY
>.|.|TRBV5-1
ASAGALYNEQF
>.|TRBD2|TRBV24-1
ATSETSGSYNEQF
>few|.|TRBV7-8
ASSFSAWEQY
>few|TRBD1|TRBV4-1
ASSQEGRGTGVHEQY
>many|.|TRBV7-3
ASSPGVYNEQF
>many|.|TRBV24-1
ATSDPSASVNNEQF
>many|TRBD2|TRBV6-6
ASSYSRLAHSYEQY